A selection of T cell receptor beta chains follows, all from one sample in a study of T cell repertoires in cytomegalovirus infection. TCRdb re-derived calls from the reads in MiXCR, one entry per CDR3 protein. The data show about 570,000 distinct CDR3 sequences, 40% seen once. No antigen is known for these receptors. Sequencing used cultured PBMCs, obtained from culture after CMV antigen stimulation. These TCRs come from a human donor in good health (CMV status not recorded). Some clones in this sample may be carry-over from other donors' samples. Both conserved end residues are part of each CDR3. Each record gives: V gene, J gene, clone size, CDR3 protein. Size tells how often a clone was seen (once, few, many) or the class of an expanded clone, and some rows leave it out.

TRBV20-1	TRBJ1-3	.	CSARTGAGNTIYF
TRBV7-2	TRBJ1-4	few	CASSPGGANEKLFF
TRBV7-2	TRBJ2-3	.	CASSSTSALTDTQYF
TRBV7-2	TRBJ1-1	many	CASSLERGNTEAFF
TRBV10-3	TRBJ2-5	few	CAISEPALQETQYF
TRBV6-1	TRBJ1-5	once	CASSYVAQPQHF
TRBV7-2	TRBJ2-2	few	CASSPGTSGRGPGELFF
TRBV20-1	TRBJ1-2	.	CSARDSRVGGYTF
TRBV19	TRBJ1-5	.	CASSDGQVPDQPQHF
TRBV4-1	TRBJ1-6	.	CASSQDRRKGPYSPLHF
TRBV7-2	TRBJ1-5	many	CASSLVGDQPQHF
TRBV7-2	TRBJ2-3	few	CASSSPQGQAQYF
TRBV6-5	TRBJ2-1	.	CASAPLSGGGTEQFF
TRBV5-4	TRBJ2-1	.	CASSLGQGARVYEQFF
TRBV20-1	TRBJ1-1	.	CSARSGRGQTEAFF
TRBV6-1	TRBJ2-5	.	CASSLGDYLRETQYF
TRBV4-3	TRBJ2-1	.	CPSSQVVGSGGHNEQFF
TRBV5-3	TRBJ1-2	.	CASSKQGDVVYGYTF
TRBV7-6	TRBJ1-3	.	CASSLGQLAANTIYF
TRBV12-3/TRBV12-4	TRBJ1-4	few	CASSPRHRDEKLFF
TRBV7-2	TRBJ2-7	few	CASSPGEAHSYEQYF
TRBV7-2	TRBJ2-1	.	CASSRPGAGGFF
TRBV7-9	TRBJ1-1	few	CASSWDRGEAFF